This TCR beta chain was identified in a study of Ad26.COV2.S vaccination and SARS-CoV-2 variants. Study details: The authors gave Ad26.COV2.S intramuscularly, either once or twice 56 days apart. Study-level points and caveats: The TCR breadth and depth analyses may have produced an underestimate of total T cell responses. The study found higher spike-specific TCR breadth in vaccine than placebo recipients.

Notes on this clone: What it recognizes is unknown.

This CDR3 comprises 13 residues. Between the trimmed V and J ends, which lost 3 bases and 2 bases, there was a span of 9 bases. Germline lookup yields CDR1 SGHRS and CDR2 YFSETQ. Indicated treatment: some 20 received Ad26.COV2.S at low or high dose, single or two shots; about 5 received placebo; per-sample allocation not given. Material that was analyzed had been drawn on day 63 after the first vaccine or placebo injection. TCRdb keeps only in-frame clones here, not all; method: immunoSEQ multiplex PCR. The data hold about 680,000 clones, with 70% to 90% observed a single time. Sequenced material: peripheral blood, taken in a trial of Ad26.COV2.S vaccine versus placebo. This chain uses TRBV5-1 with TRBJ2-7; a possible D gene is TRBD1 (5 bases). The sequence was obtained from a person between 18 and 65 years old who received the Ad26.COV2.S COVID-19 vaccine or a placebo. CDR3 DNA: TGCGCCAGCAGCTCGGCAGGGACCTACGAGCAGTACTTC. This sequence encodes CASSSAGTYEQYF.